One sample yielded the 29 T cell receptor beta chains listed below, sequenced in a study of technical replicates of blood from several donors. Using immunoSEQ multiplex PCR, the repertoire was profiled, and TCRdb retains in-frame clones only, with some absent. Here the sample spans more than 75,000 clones, less than 95% being singletons. Material for sequencing was T cells isolated from PBMCs. Every receptor here comes from a human donor in good health.

The chain has TRBV5-1 and TRBJ2-3; D might be TRBD2 (6 bases). CDR1 and CDR2 (germline): SGHRS, YFSETQ. V was clipped by 1 base and J by 0 bases, with 12 bases between them. This CDR3 is 16 amino acids long. CDR3 region: CASSLFGGTSTDTQYF. The CDR3, as DNA: TGCGCCAGCAGCTTGTTTGGTGGGACTAGCACAGATACGCAGTATTTT.

V is TRBV21-1 and J is TRBJ2-7; TRBD2, as called in the table, went unchecked against the DNA. TRBV21-1 is labeled a pseudogene. There are 15 residues in the CDR3. The CDR3 here is CASSNQREGLYEQYF. The DNA of the CDR3 is TGTGCCAGCAGCAATCAAAGGGAGGGCCTCTACGAGCAGTACTTC.

Only one count was recorded for this clone. The chain combines TRBV14 with TRBJ1-3; weak D call: TRBD1 (5 bases). The CDR3 covers 14 residues. V lost 3 bases to trimming and J lost 0 bases, with 6 bases between them. Germline assignment: CDR1 SGHDN and CDR2 FVKESK. CDR3 loop: CASSHRVSGNTIYF. In DNA, the CDR3 is TGTGCCAGCAGCCACAGGGTCTCTGGAAACACCATATATTTT.

The gene calls are TRBV2 and TRBJ2-6; TRBD1 agrees at 7 bases. CDR1 and CDR2 (germline): SNHLY, FYNNEI. There are 20 residues in the CDR3. V shed 6 bases and J 0 bases; nucleotides not matched to a gene: 17. In DNA, the CDR3 is TGTGCCAGCAGGGACGTGCGTGTCAGACAGGGACACTCTGGGGCCAACGTCCTGACTTTC. It codes for CASRDVRVRQGHSGANVLTF.

The chain carries TRBV28 and TRBJ1-2; 7 bases are shared with TRBD1. Looked up from germline, CDR1 is MDHEN and CDR2 is SYDVKM. The V segment lost 7 bases and the J segment 7 bases; nucleotides outside the gene matches: 9. This CDR3 spans 13 amino acids. The CDR3 coding sequence is TGTGCCAGCAAAGGCAACCCAGGGGGTGGCTACACCTTC. It encodes CASKGNPGGGYTF.

The gene calls are TRBV5-4 and TRBJ1-1, with D perhaps TRBD1 (6 bases). Trimming took off 4 bases at V and 6 bases at J, with 16 bases between the two ends. The length of the CDR3 is 14 residues. Germline assignment: CDR1 SGHNT and CDR2 YYREEE (reference sequence). CDR3 residues: CASSPEQGHPEAFF. The CDR3 DNA reads as TGTGCCAGCAGCCCTGAGCAGGGGCACCCTGAAGCTTTCTTT.

The chain links TRBV11-2 to TRBJ2-2; no clear D. CDR3 length: 12 amino acids. Trimming took off 4 bases at V and 6 bases at J, with 6 bases between the two ends. Germline V gives CDR1 SGHAT, CDR2 FQNNGV. The CDR3 spells CASSSVPGELFF. CDR3 sequence (DNA): TGTGCCAGCAGCTCGGTACCCGGGGAGCTGTTTTTT.

The rearrangement links TRBV2 to TRBJ1-6; a weak D match, TRBD1 (6 bases). Trimming stripped 3 bases from V and 6 bases from J, with 9 bases between. The CDR3 has 14 amino acids. The germline CDR1 and CDR2 sequences are SNHLY and FYNNEI. The CDR3 nucleotides are TGTGCCAGCAGTGAGCAGGGGTCTAATTCACCCCTCCACTTT. Protein product: CASSEQGSNSPLHF.

This clone was picked up a small number of times. V is TRBV10-2 and J is TRBJ1-5; D gene uncertain. Trimming stripped 7 bases from V and 0 bases from J, with 13 bases between. CDR1 is WSHSY and CDR2 is SAAADI in the germline V gene. The CDR3 loop spans 15 amino acids. DNA of the CDR3: TGCGCCAGCACCAAGGGAGGGTATAGCAATCAGCCCCAGCATTTT. Translated: CASTKGGYSNQPQHF.

The J gene is TRBJ1-1, the V gene TRBV5-1, with D tentatively TRBD1 (5 bases). V lost 5 bases and J lost 0, with 11 bases in between. This CDR3 is built from 14 residues. Germline V gene sequence: CDR1 SGHRS, CDR2 YFSETQ. The CDR3 DNA reads as TGCGCCAGCAGGGAGCGCAGGGTGAACACTGAAGCTTTCTTT. It encodes CASRERRVNTEAFF.

The genes are TRBV4-1 and TRBJ2-2; 8 nucleotides align to TRBD2. The CDR3 has 16 amino acids. Germline V gene data show CDR1 as MGHRA and CDR2 as YSYEKL. The ends lost 0 bases at V and 8 bases at J; junction bases unmatched: 8. CDR3 sequence: CASSQEAGGRTGELFF. CDR3 DNA: TGCGCCAGCAGCCAAGAGGCGGGAGGACGCACGGGGGAGCTGTTTTTT.

The chain carries TRBV6-5 and TRBJ2-7; TRBD2 matches 7 bases. Per the germline V gene, CDR1 is MNHEY and CDR2 is SVGAGI. This CDR3 contains 14 residues. After removal of 4 bases from V and 4 bases from J, the junction contained 7 bases not matched to a gene. The DNA of the CDR3 is TGTGCCAGCAGTTCAACCGGGACTAAATACGAGCAGTACTTC. Translation: CASSSTGTKYEQYF.

The V and J genes are TRBV7-9 and TRBJ2-5; 10 bases are a match to TRBD2. Germline loops: CDR1 SEHNR, CDR2 FQNEAQ (reference sequence). The CDR3 contains 15 residues. Trimming took 5 bases from V and 0 from J; bases not matched to a gene: 3. CDR3 DNA sequence: TGTGCCAGCAGCGTTAGCGGGGGGTACCAAGAGACCCAGTACTTC. Protein: CASSVSGGYQETQYF. Drawing the rest from reference TRBV7-9 and TRBJ2-5, the complete variable domain is DTGVSQNPRHKITKRGQNVTFRCDPISEHNRLYWYRQTLGQGPEFLTYFQNEAQLEKSRLLSDRFSAERPKGSFSTLEIQRTEQGDSAMYLCASSVSGGYQETQYFGPGTRLLVL.

This clone was seen a single time. The V call is TRBV15, the J call TRBJ2-3, with D possibly being TRBD1 (6 bases). The germline V and J ends were trimmed by 5 bases and 6 bases, with 15 bases remaining between them. CDR1 and CDR2 (germline): LNHNV, YYDKDF (reference sequence). The CDR3 is 14 residues long. CDR3 protein: CATSGQPESDTQYF. CDR3 sequence (DNA): TGTGCCACCAGCGGACAGCCCGAATCCGATACGCAGTATTTT. The full variable domain, completed using reference TRBV15 and TRBJ2-3, is DAMVIQNPRYQVTQFGKPVTLSCSQTLNHNVMYWYQQKSSQAPKLLFHYYDKDFNNEADTPDNFQSRRPNTSFCFLDIRSPGLGDTAMYLCATSGQPESDTQYFGPGTRLTVL.

This sequence joins TRBV6-5 and TRBJ2-2; TRBD2 matches 7 bases. The germline CDR1 and CDR2 sequences are MNHEY and SVGAGI. CDR3 size: 15 residues. The ends lost 0 bases at V and 6 bases at J; junction bases unmatched: 4. The CDR3 nucleotides are TGTGCCAGCAGTTACTCGTCAGGGAGGGCCGGGGAGCTGTTTTTT. Protein: CASSYSSGRAGELFF.

This sequence joins TRBV5-1 and TRBJ2-3; 9 positions match TRBD2. Trimming took 7 bases from V and 7 from J; bases not matched to a gene: 10. The CDR3 length is 14 residues. The germline V gene has CDR1 SGHRS and CDR2 YFSETQ. The CDR3 region is CASRGSGSVNTQYF. The CDR3, as DNA: TGCGCCAGCCGGGGTAGCGGGAGTGTAAATACGCAGTATTTT.

This sequence joins TRBV6-6 and TRBJ2-1, with TRBD2 matching over 11 bases. Germline V gene sequence: CDR1 MNHNY, CDR2 SVGAGI (reference sequence). With 5 bases clipped from V and 4 bases from J, the junction kept 4 bases outside the gene matches. This CDR3 is built from 15 residues. CDR3 loop: CASSAGLAGYNEQFF. CDR3 DNA sequence: TGTGCCAGCAGTGCCGGACTAGCGGGTTACAATGAGCAGTTCTTC.

Note on this clone: At one boundary the junction diverges from the germline segment, which might be a read error. The rearrangement links TRBV11-3 to TRBJ2-5, with D tentatively TRBD2 (6 bases). The V gene's germline CDR1 is SGHNT and CDR2 YENEEA. CDR3 length equals 14 residues. CDR3 sequence reads: CASTTDGSRETPHF. The CDR3 DNA reads TGTGCCAGCACCACGGACGGGAGCCGGGAGACCCCCCACTTC.

The chain joins TRBV6-1 to TRBJ2-1; the D is unclear. V was cut by 6 bases and J by 8 bases, with 14 bases left in between. The CDR3 length is 13 residues. The germline V gene encodes CDR1 MNHNS and CDR2 SASEGT. The DNA for the CDR3 is TGTGCCAGCAGGGCCCGCCTCCGGGATGAGCAGTTCTTC. It encodes CASRARLRDEQFF.

In nucleotides, the CDR3 is TGCGCCAGCAGGAAGACAGGGAACAATGAGCAGTTCTTC. Amino acids: CASRKTGNNEQFF. This rearrangement joins TRBV5-1 to TRBJ2-1, with TRBD1 identical over 7 bases. The CDR3 loop spans 13 amino acids. CDR1 is SGHRS and CDR2 is YFSETQ in the germline V gene. V shed 5 bases, J shed 5 bases, and the junction held 4 bases outside the gene matches.

V gene TRBV7-3 combines with J gene TRBJ2-7; TRBD1 aligns across 7 bases. Germline lookup yields CDR1 SGHTA and CDR2 FQGTGA. The CDR3 is 15 residues long. V shed 5 bases, J shed 0 bases, and the junction held 7 bases outside the gene matches. The CDR3 DNA reads as TGTGCCAGCAGCAGGACAGGCGCAAGCTCCTACGAGCAGTACTTC. This translates into CASSRTGASSYEQYF.

The chain uses TRBV6-5 and TRBJ1-2; 10 nucleotides match TRBD1. Trimming at V came to 5 bases and at J to 8 bases, leaving 8 bases not matched to a gene. Germline loops: CDR1 MNHEY, CDR2 SVGAGI. This CDR3 is 14 amino acids long. The CDR3 is CASSPDRGLGGYTF. The CDR3 nucleotides are TGTGCCAGCAGTCCCGACAGGGGGCTCGGCGGCTACACCTTC.

V is TRBV7-3 and J is TRBJ2-3, with D possibly being TRBD2 (5 bases). V shed 5 bases and J shed 2 bases, with 17 bases lying between them. CDR3 length equals 16 residues. Looked up from germline, CDR1 is SGHTA and CDR2 is FQGTGA. This chain's CDR3 is CASSPADRGYTDTQYF. The CDR3 nucleotides are TGTGCCAGCAGCCCGGCTGACCGAGGGTACACAGATACGCAGTATTTT.

The chain has TRBV10-1 and TRBJ2-1, with a tentative D call TRBD2 (5 bases). The CDR3 has 14 residues. Germline loops: CDR1 WNHNN, CDR2 SYGVQD (reference sequence). Trimming took 4 bases from V and 10 from J, leaving 17 bases between them. Here the CDR3 reads CASSGGVGSQEQFF. The DNA of the CDR3 is TGCGCCAGCAGTGGGGGTGTAGGGAGTCAGGAGCAGTTCTTC.

The chain combines TRBV4-1 with TRBJ1-2, with 10 nucleotides matching TRBD1. Looked up from germline, CDR1 is MGHRA and CDR2 is YSYEKL. Trimming took 0 bases from V and 4 from J; bases not matched to a gene: 5. The CDR3 has 16 amino acids. The CDR3 region has the DNA TGCGCCAGCAGCCAAGAAGCAGGGACAGGGGCCTATGGCTACACCTTC. It translates to CASSQEAGTGAYGYTF.

The V gene is TRBV5-4, the J gene TRBJ1-1; 11 nucleotides align to TRBD1. In germline, CDR1 is SGHNT, CDR2 YYREEE (reference sequence). V lost 4 bases to trimming and J lost 5 bases; unmatched junction nucleotides: 4. The CDR3 has 14 amino acids. The CDR3 DNA reads as TGTGCCAGCAGCGCGGGACAGGGGGGAACTGAAGCTTTCTTT. This sequence encodes CASSAGQGGTEAFF. The full variable domain, rest sourced from reference TRBV5-4 and TRBJ1-1, is ETGVTQSPTHLIKTRGQQVTLRCSSQSGHNTVSWYQQALGQGPQFIFQYYREEENGRGNFPPRFSGLQFPNYSSELNVNALELDDSALYLCASSAGQGGTEAFFGQGTRLTVV.

This clone was observed a few times. The chain recombines TRBV13 with TRBJ2-7; D is uncertain. Per the germline V gene, CDR1 is PRHDT and CDR2 is FYEKMQ (reference sequence). There are 12 residues in the CDR3. Trimming took 0 bases from V and 5 from J, leaving 5 bases between them. The CDR3 nucleotides are TGTGCCAGCAGCTTAGGGTCTGACGAGCAGTACTTC. Its protein product is CASSLGSDEQYF. Full variable domain (missing parts from reference TRBV13 and TRBJ2-7): AAGVIQSPRHLIKEKRETATLKCYPIPRHDTVYWYQQGPGQDPQFLISFYEKMQSDKGSIPDRFSAQQFSDYHSELNMSSLELGDSALYFCASSLGSDEQYFGPGTRLTVT.

The gene calls are TRBV4-1 and TRBJ2-7; 8 nucleotides line up with TRBD1. V was clipped by 3 bases and J by 3 bases; unmatched bases: 16. The CDR3 is made up of 18 amino acids. Per germline, CDR1 MGHRA and CDR2 YSYEKL. The chain's CDR3 is CASSHDGTGKSFGYEQYF. CDR3 DNA sequence: TGCGCCAGCAGCCACGACGGGACAGGAAAGTCTTTTGGCTACGAGCAGTACTTC.

The chain uses TRBV27 and TRBJ1-1; 7 bases line up with TRBD1. Trimming cost V 8 bases and J 2 bases; bases outside gene matches: 11. There are 15 residues in the CDR3. Germline loops: CDR1 MNHEY, CDR2 SMNVEV (reference sequence). The CDR3 DNA reads TGTGCCAGCGCTACGGGACAGAGTTTTAACACTGAAGCTTTCTTT. Translating gives CASATGQSFNTEAFF.